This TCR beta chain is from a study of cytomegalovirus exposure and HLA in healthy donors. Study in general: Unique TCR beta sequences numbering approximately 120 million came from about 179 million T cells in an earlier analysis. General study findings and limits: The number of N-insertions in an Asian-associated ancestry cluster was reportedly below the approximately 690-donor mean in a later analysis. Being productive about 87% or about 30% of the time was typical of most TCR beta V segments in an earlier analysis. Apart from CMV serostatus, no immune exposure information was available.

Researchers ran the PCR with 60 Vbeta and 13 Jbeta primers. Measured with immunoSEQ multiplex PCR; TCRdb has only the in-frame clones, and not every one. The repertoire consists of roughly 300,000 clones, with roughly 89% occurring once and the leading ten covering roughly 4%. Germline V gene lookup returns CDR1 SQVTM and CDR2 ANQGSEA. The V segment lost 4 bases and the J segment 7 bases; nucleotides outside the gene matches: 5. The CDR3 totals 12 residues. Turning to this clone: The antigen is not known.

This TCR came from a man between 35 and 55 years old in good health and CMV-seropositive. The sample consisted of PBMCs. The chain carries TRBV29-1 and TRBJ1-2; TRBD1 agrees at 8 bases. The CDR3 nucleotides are TGCAGCGTTGCACAGGGGGGCGGTGGCTACACCTTC. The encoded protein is CSVAQGGGGYTF.